The source of this T cell receptor beta chain is a study of blood T cell repertoires in COVID-19. About the research overall: The study drew acute and convalescent COVID-19 samples from the United States, Italy and Spain. PBMCs, B-cell-depleted T cells, or T cells provided the cDNA or gDNA that made up the material.

In the authors' methods: From reference gene primer amplification, estimates of nucleated cell counts were derived. Using immunoSEQ multiplex PCR, the repertoire was profiled, and TCRdb retains in-frame clones only, with some absent. For V, J and clone size, that table is used; D and trimming come from the DNA. The table lists approximately 230,000 clones, 80% to 90% of them singletons, with approximately 6% in the top ten. V trimming: 6 bases; J trimming: 3 bases; junction bases outside the gene matches: 15. The CDR3 covers 16 residues. Per the germline V gene, CDR1 is SGHKS and CDR2 is YYEKEE (reference sequence).

This clonotype was sampled from a man older than 75 with acute or convalescent COVID-19. The genes are TRBV5-5 and TRBJ2-7, with TRBD1 identical over 7 bases. The sequenced material came from peripheral blood. The CDR3 is CASTLSGTANLYEQYF. The CDR3 bases are TGTGCCAGCACCTTATCCGGGACAGCCAACCTCTACGAGCAGTACTTC.